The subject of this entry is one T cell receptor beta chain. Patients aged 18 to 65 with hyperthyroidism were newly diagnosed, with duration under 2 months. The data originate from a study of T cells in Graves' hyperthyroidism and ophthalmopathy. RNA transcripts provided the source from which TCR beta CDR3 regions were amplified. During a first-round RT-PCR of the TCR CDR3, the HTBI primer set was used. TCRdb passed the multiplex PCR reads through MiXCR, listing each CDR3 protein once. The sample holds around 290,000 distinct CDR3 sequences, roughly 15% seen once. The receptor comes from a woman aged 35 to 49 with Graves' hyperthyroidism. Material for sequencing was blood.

The CDR3 nucleotides are TGTGCCAGCAGCCATAACCGAAGGTCCCACGAGCAGTACTTC. This encodes CASSHNRRSHEQYF. This chain connects TRBV14 to TRBJ2-7; D is uncertain. The CDR3 length is 14 residues. The V gene lost 3 bases and the J gene lost 5 bases, with 14 bases spanning the gap. The germline V gene encodes CDR1 SGHDN and CDR2 FVKESK.